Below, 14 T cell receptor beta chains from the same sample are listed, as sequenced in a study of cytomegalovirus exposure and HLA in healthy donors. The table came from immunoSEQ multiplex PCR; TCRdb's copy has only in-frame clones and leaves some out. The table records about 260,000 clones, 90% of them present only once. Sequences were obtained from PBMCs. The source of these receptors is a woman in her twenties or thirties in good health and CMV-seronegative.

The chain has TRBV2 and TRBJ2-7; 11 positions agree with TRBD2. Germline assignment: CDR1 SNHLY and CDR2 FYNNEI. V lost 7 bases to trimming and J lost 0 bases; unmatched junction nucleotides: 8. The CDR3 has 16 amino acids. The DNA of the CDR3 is TGTGCCAGCAACGACATAACTAGCGGGAGCTCCTACGAGCAGTACTTC. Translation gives CASNDITSGSSYEQYF.

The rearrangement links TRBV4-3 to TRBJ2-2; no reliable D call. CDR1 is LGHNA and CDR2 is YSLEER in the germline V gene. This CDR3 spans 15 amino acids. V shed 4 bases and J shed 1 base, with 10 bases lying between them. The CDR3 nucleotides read TGCGCCAGCAGCCCTAGTGATTGGAACACCGGGGAGCTGTTTTTT. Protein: CASSPSDWNTGELFF.

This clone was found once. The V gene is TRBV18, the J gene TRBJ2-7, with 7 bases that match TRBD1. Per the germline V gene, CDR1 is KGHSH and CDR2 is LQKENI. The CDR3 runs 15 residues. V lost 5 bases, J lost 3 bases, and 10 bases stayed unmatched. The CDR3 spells CASSSTGTVIYEQYF. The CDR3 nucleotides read TGTGCCAGCTCATCAACCGGGACAGTTATCTACGAGCAGTACTTC. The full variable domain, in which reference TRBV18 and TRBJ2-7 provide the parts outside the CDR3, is NAGVMQNPRHLVRRRGQEARLRCSPMKGHSHVYWYRQLPEEGLKFMVYLQKENIIDESGMPKERFSAEFPKEGPSILRIQQVVRGDSAAYFCASSSTGTVIYEQYFGPGTRLTVT.

For the CDR3, the DNA is TGTGCCAGCAGCCTGACGGCGGGGACTGAAGCTTTCTTT. Translating gives CASSLTAGTEAFF. The rearrangement uses TRBV4-2 and TRBJ1-1; D remains ambiguous. The CDR3 runs 13 residues. CDR1 LGHNA and CDR2 YNFKEQ come from the germline V gene. V lost 4 bases and J lost 5, with 11 bases in between.

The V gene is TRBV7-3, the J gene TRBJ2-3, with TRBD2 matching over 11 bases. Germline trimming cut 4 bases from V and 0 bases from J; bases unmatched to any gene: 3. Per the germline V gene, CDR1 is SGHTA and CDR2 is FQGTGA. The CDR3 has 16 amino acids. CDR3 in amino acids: CASSSGTSGSTDTQYF. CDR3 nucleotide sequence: TGTGCCAGCAGCTCCGGGACTAGCGGCAGCACAGATACGCAGTATTTT.

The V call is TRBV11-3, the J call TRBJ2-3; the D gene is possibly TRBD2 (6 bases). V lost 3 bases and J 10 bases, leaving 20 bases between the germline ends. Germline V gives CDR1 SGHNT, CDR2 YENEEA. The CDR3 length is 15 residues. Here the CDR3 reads CASSLGGVYSGAQYF. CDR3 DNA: TGTGCCAGCAGCTTGGGCGGGGTCTATAGTGGGGCGCAGTATTTT.

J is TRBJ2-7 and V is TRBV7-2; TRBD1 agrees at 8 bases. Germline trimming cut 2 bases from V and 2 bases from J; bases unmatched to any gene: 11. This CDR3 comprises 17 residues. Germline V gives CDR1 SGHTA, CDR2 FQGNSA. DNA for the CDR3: TGTGCCAGCAGCTTAAGCCAGACAGGGGTCCCAACCTACGAGCAGTACTTC. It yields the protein CASSLSQTGVPTYEQYF.

The CDR3 DNA is TGTGCCAGCAGTACAGACGGGACCTACGAGCAGTACTTC. This translates into CASSTDGTYEQYF. The chain couples TRBV6-1 to TRBJ2-7, with a weak D call TRBD2 (5 bases). The length of the CDR3 is 13 residues. The ends were cut back, 5 bases at V and 2 bases at J, with 10 bases in the middle. The germline V gene has CDR1 MNHNS and CDR2 SASEGT.

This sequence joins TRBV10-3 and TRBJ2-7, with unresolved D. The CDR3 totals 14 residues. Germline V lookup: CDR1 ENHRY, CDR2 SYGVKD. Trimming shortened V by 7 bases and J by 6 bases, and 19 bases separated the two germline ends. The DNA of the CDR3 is TGTGCCATCAAGCCCGGCCGGGCGTTTACCGAGCAGTACTTC. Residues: CAIKPGRAFTEQYF.

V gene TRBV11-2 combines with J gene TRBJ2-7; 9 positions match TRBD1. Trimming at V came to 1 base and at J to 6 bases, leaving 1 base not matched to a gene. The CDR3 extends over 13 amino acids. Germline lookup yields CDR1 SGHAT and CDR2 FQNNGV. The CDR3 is CASSLGTGAEQYF. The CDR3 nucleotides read TGTGCCAGCAGCTTAGGGACAGGGGCCGAGCAGTACTTC.

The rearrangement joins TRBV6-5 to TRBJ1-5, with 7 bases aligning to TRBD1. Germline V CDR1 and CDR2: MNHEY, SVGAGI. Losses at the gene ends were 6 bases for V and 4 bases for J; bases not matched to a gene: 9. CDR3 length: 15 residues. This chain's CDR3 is CASSPTGSGNQPQHF. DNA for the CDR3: TGTGCCAGCAGCCCGACAGGGTCAGGGAATCAGCCCCAGCATTTT.

In nucleotides, the CDR3 is TGTGCCAGCAGCTGGGGAAGGGTGAACACTGAAGCTTTCTTT. This sequence encodes CASSWGRVNTEAFF. The genes are TRBV27 and TRBJ1-1; no reliable D call. Germline V gives CDR1 MNHEY, CDR2 SMNVEV (reference sequence). The length of the CDR3 is 14 residues. V lost 6 bases to trimming and J lost 0 bases, with 11 bases between them.

The CDR3 DNA follows: TGTGCCAGTAGCACAGACAGTGCCGCCTACGAGCAGTACTTC. This encodes CASSTDSAAYEQYF. The genes are TRBV19 and TRBJ2-7, with a possible D match to TRBD1 (5 bases). The CDR3 loop spans 14 amino acids. Per germline, CDR1 LNHDA and CDR2 SQIVND (reference sequence). V lost 6 bases and J lost 2, with 14 bases in between.

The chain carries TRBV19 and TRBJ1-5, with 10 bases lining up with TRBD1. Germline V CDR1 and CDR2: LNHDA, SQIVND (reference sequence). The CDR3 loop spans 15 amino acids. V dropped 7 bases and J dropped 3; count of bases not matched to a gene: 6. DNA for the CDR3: TGTGCCAGTATGCCGGGACAGGGGTACAATCAGCCCCAGCATTTT. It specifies CASMPGQGYNQPQHF.